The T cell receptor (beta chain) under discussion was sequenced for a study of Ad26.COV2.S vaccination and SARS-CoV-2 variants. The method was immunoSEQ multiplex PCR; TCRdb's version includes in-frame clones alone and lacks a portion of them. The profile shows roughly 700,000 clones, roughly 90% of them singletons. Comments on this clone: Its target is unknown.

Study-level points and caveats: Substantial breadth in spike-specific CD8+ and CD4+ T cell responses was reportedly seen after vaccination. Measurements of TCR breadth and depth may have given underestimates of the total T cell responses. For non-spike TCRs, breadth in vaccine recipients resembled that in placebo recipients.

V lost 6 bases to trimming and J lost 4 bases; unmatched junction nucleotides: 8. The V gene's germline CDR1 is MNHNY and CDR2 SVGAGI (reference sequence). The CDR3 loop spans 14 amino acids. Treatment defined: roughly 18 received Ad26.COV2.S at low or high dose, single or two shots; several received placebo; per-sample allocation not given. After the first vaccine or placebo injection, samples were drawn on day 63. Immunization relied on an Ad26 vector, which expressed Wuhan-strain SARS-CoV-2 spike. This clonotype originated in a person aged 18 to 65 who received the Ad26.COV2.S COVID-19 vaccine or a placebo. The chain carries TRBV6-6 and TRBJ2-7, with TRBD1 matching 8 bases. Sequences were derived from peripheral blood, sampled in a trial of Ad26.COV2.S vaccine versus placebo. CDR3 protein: CASSGTGGIYEQYF. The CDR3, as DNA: TGTGCCAGCAGCGGGACAGGAGGAATATACGAGCAGTACTTC.